One T cell receptor beta chain is described in this entry. What it recognizes is unknown. Data came from immunoSEQ multiplex PCR; TCRdb stores just in-frame clones and leaves some out. The sample yields some 190,000 clones, almost 90% seen once. These data originate in a study of T cell responses to AZD1222 COVID-19 vaccine. V dropped 3 bases and J dropped 6 bases, with 13 bases sitting between them. The germline V gene encodes CDR1 KGHDR and CDR2 SFDVKD. The CDR3 length is 14 residues. General study findings and limits: Only five to seven AZD1222 recipients were seropositive at baseline. Females outnumbered males among donors, who were mostly white British; clonal diversity was possibly underestimated. Following two doses of AZD1222, Spike-specific TCR breadth and depth rose.

Sequenced material: peripheral blood, taken on day 0 of AZD1222 vaccination. This sequence was found in an adult in good health. The chain recombines TRBV24-1 with TRBJ1-2; a weak D match, TRBD1 (6 bases). The CDR3 spells CATSDAQGRHGYTF. The CDR3 nucleotides read TGTGCCACCAGTGATGCACAGGGTAGGCATGGCTACACCTTC.